This TCR beta chain was retrieved from a study of blood T cell repertoires in COVID-19. Study as a whole: Acute-phase and convalescent COVID-19 samples originated in the United States, Italy and Spain. In each case, the material was cDNA or gDNA derived from T cells, B-cell-depleted T cells, or PBMCs.

The V and J ends lost 2 bases and 1 base respectively, with 6 bases between them. The CDR3 sequence is 13 residues long. Per germline, CDR1 SGHRS and CDR2 YFSETQ. How the authors handled the data: Researchers report that nucleated cell counts were estimated from reference gene primer amplification. Repertoires were generated with immunoSEQ multiplex PCR, while TCRdb's copy carries only in-frame clones and drops some. V, J and clone size derive from that table, while D and trimming were established from the DNA sequence. The table has about 120,000 clones, approximately 85% seen once. This TCR came from a man of 80 years or more with acute or convalescent COVID-19. The V call is TRBV5-1, the J call TRBJ2-5; a possible D gene is TRBD1 (5 bases). Specimen: peripheral blood. CDR3 in amino acids: CASSFQGQETQYF. For the CDR3, the DNA is TGCGCCAGCAGCTTCCAGGGCCAAGAGACCCAGTACTTC.